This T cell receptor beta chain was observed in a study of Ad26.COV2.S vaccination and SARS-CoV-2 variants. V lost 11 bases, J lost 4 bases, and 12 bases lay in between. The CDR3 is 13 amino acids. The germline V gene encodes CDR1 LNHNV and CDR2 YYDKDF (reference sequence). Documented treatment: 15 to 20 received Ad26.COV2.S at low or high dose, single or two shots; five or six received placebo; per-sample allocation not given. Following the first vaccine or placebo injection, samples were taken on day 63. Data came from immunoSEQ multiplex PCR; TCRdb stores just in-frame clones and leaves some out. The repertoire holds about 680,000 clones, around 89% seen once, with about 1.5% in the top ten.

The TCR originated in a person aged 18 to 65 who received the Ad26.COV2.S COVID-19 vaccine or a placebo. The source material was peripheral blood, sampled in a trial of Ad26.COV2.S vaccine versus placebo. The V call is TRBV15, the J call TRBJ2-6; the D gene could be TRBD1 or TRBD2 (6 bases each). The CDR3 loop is CAARGAGANVLTF. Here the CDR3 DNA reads TGTGCCGCTAGGGGGGCGGGGGCCAACGTCCTGACTTTC.